This is a list of T cell receptor beta chains from one sample in a study of cytomegalovirus exposure and HLA in healthy donors. Sequencing used immunoSEQ multiplex PCR; TCRdb keeps in-frame clones, though not all of them. Here the sample spans tens of thousands of clones, approximately 68% being singletons. The sequenced sample consisted of PBMCs. These receptors were taken from a boy younger than 18 in good health and CMV-seropositive. Each CDR3 is given with its conserved first and last residue. Fields, in order: J gene, D gene, V gene, CDR3 length, clone size, CDR3 protein, CDR3 DNA. A D gene is named only where the DNA matches it firmly. Expanded clones are given a class, and other clones once, few, many or no size at all.

J gene: TRBJ1-5
D gene: NA
V gene: TRBV27
CDR3 length: 15
clone size: NA
CDR3 protein: CASSLQGRPRQPQHF
CDR3 DNA: TGTGCCAGCAGTTTACAGGGCAGGCCCCGTCAGCCCCAGCATTTT

J gene: TRBJ2-1
D gene: TRBD2
V gene: TRBV7-3
CDR3 length: 15
clone size: NA
CDR3 protein: CASSSSGASYNEQFF
CDR3 DNA: TGTGCCAGCAGCTCTAGCGGAGCTTCCTACAATGAGCAGTTCTTC

J gene: TRBJ2-5
D gene: TRBD1
V gene: TRBV5-1
CDR3 length: 13
clone size: NA
CDR3 protein: CASSLDRGETQYF
CDR3 DNA: TGCGCCAGCAGCTTGGACAGGGGGGAGACCCAGTACTTC

J gene: TRBJ2-1
D gene: TRBD2
V gene: TRBV5-1
CDR3 length: 17
clone size: NA
CDR3 protein: CASSYRGGGGQYNEQFF
CDR3 DNA: TGCGCCAGCAGCTACCGGGGTGGCGGGGGGCAGTACAATGAGCAGTTCTTC

J gene: TRBJ1-2
D gene: TRBD1
V gene: TRBV6-5
CDR3 length: 13
clone size: NA
CDR3 protein: CASSPRDRAGYPF
CDR3 DNA: TGTGCCAGCAGTCCCCGGGACAGGGCTGGCTACCCCTTC

J gene: TRBJ1-6
D gene: NA
V gene: TRBV30
CDR3 length: 16
clone size: NA
CDR3 protein: CAWSALRSREDSPLHF
CDR3 DNA: TGTGCCTGGAGTGCCCTGAGGAGCAGGGAGGATTCACCCCTCCACTTT

J gene: TRBJ2-7
D gene: NA
V gene: TRBV6-6
CDR3 length: 14
clone size: NA
CDR3 protein: CASRLQGGVYEQYF
CDR3 DNA: TGTGCCAGTAGGTTACAGGGTGGGGTCTACGAGCAGTACTTC

J gene: TRBJ2-7
D gene: NA
V gene: TRBV5-8
CDR3 length: 14
clone size: few
CDR3 protein: CASSLGAGYSEQYF
CDR3 DNA: TGTGCCAGCAGCTTGGGTGCAGGGTATAGCGAGCAGTACTTC

J gene: TRBJ2-2
D gene: TRBD1
V gene: TRBV6-1
CDR3 length: 16
clone size: NA
CDR3 protein: CASSEVRGGPTGELFF
CDR3 DNA: TGTGCCAGCAGTGAAGTTCGAGGGGGCCCCACCGGGGAGCTGTTTTTT

J gene: TRBJ2-3
D gene: NA
V gene: TRBV9
CDR3 length: 16
clone size: NA
CDR3 protein: CASSNHPGISTDTQYF
CDR3 DNA: TGTGCCAGCAGCAACCACCCAGGGATTAGCACAGATACGCAGTATTTT

J gene: TRBJ1-2
D gene: NA
V gene: TRBV5-6
CDR3 length: 13
clone size: NA
CDR3 protein: CASSSRGNYGYTF
CDR3 DNA: TGTGCCAGCAGCTCCCGGGGTAACTATGGCTACACCTTC

J gene: TRBJ1-5
D gene: NA
V gene: TRBV6-1
CDR3 length: 15
clone size: NA
CDR3 protein: CASSQGTPRGQPQHF
CDR3 DNA: TGTGCCAGCAGCCAGGGGACACCCAGGGGCCAGCCCCAGCATTTT

J gene: TRBJ2-5
D gene: NA
V gene: TRBV27
CDR3 length: 13
clone size: NA
CDR3 protein: CASSFRVAETQYF
CDR3 DNA: TGTGCCAGCAGTTTTCGGGTTGCAGAGACCCAGTACTTC

J gene: TRBJ2-1
D gene: TRBD2
V gene: TRBV4-3
CDR3 length: 14
clone size: NA
CDR3 protein: CASSRWTSGTEQFF
CDR3 DNA: TGCGCCAGCAGCAGATGGACTAGCGGGACTGAGCAGTTCTTC

J gene: TRBJ2-3
D gene: TRBD2
V gene: TRBV5-1
CDR3 length: 17
clone size: few
CDR3 protein: CASSSGTSGSSTDTQYF
CDR3 DNA: TGCGCCAGCAGCTCAGGGACTAGCGGGAGTTCTACAGATACGCAGTATTTT

J gene: TRBJ1-2
D gene: NA
V gene: TRBV30
CDR3 length: 15
clone size: NA
CDR3 protein: CAWTRDTEWGYGYTF
CDR3 DNA: TGTGCCTGGACCAGGGACACTGAATGGGGCTATGGCTACACCTTC

J gene: TRBJ2-3
D gene: TRBD1
V gene: TRBV5-6
CDR3 length: 14
clone size: once
CDR3 protein: CASSFGQVTDTQYF
CDR3 DNA: TGTGCCAGCAGCTTTGGACAGGTCACAGATACGCAGTATTTT

J gene: TRBJ2-2
D gene: TRBD2
V gene: TRBV7-3
CDR3 length: 14
clone size: once
CDR3 protein: CASTVIAGNGELFF
CDR3 DNA: TGTGCCAGCACGGTCATAGCGGGGAACGGGGAGCTGTTTTTT

J gene: TRBJ1-1
D gene: TRBD1
V gene: TRBV6-1
CDR3 length: 14
clone size: NA
CDR3 protein: CASSETGVNTEAFF
CDR3 DNA: TGTGCCAGCAGTGAAACAGGGGTGAACACTGAAGCTTTCTTT

J gene: TRBJ2-7
D gene: TRBD1
V gene: TRBV30
CDR3 length: 12
clone size: NA
CDR3 protein: CAWEQGAHEQYF
CDR3 DNA: TGTGCCTGGGAACAGGGGGCGCACGAGCAGTACTTC

J gene: TRBJ2-1
D gene: TRBD2
V gene: TRBV7-3
CDR3 length: 16
clone size: NA
CDR3 protein: CASSYSTSGTFGEQFF
CDR3 DNA: TGTGCCAGCAGCTACTCGACTAGCGGGACGTTCGGGGAGCAGTTCTTC

J gene: TRBJ2-7
D gene: TRBD1
V gene: TRBV6-5
CDR3 length: 13
clone size: NA
CDR3 protein: CASSRGQANEQYF
CDR3 DNA: TGTGCCAGCAGCCGGGGACAGGCAAACGAGCAGTACTTC

J gene: TRBJ2-1
D gene: TRBD2
V gene: TRBV9
CDR3 length: 16
clone size: NA
CDR3 protein: CASSILAGGVLDEQFF
CDR3 DNA: TGTGCCAGCAGCATCCTAGCGGGGGGAGTGCTTGATGAGCAGTTCTTC

J gene: TRBJ1-5
D gene: NA
V gene: TRBV6-5
CDR3 length: 14
clone size: many
CDR3 protein: CASRTGGDSQPQHF
CDR3 DNA: TGTGCCAGCAGAACGGGAGGCGACAGTCAGCCCCAGCATTTT

J gene: TRBJ1-1
D gene: NA
V gene: TRBV30
CDR3 length: 13
clone size: few
CDR3 protein: CAWRPDTRTEAFF
CDR3 DNA: TGTGCCTGGAGACCGGACACGCGGACTGAAGCTTTCTTT

J gene: TRBJ1-1
D gene: TRBD1
V gene: TRBV6-5
CDR3 length: 15
clone size: NA
CDR3 protein: CASHQTGVVNTEAFF
CDR3 DNA: TGTGCCAGTCATCAGACAGGGGTGGTTAACACTGAAGCTTTCTTT

J gene: TRBJ1-4
D gene: NA
V gene: TRBV7-9
CDR3 length: 14
clone size: NA
CDR3 protein: CASSLTGLTEKLFF
CDR3 DNA: TGTGCCAGCAGCTTGACTGGCCTCACCGAAAAACTGTTTTTT

J gene: TRBJ1-5
D gene: TRBD1
V gene: TRBV28
CDR3 length: 15
clone size: NA
CDR3 protein: CASSSGYRGNQPQNF
CDR3 DNA: TGTGCCAGCAGTTCCGGCTACAGGGGTAATCAGCCCCAGAATTTT

J gene: TRBJ2-7
D gene: NA
V gene: TRBV13
CDR3 length: 14
clone size: NA
CDR3 protein: CASSLGEESYEQYF
CDR3 DNA: TGTGCCAGCAGCTTAGGCGAGGAATCCTACGAGCAGTACTTC

J gene: TRBJ2-7
D gene: NA
V gene: TRBV11-2
CDR3 length: 16
clone size: NA
CDR3 protein: CASSLLVDSTSYEQYF
CDR3 DNA: TGTGCCAGCAGCTTACTTGTGGACAGCACTTCCTACGAGCAGTACTTC

J gene: TRBJ2-2
D gene: TRBD2
V gene: TRBV6-1
CDR3 length: 17
clone size: NA
CDR3 protein: CASSGVEASGFTGELFF
CDR3 DNA: TGTGCCAGCAGTGGAGTTGAGGCTAGCGGGTTCACCGGGGAGCTGTTTTTT

J gene: TRBJ1-2
D gene: NA
V gene: TRBV7-9
CDR3 length: 13
clone size: NA
CDR3 protein: CASSPTGPYGYTF
CDR3 DNA: TGTGCCAGCAGCCCTACAGGCCCCTATGGCTACACCTTC

J gene: TRBJ1-6
D gene: NA
V gene: TRBV9
CDR3 length: 16
clone size: NA
CDR3 protein: CASSVDRSSYNSPLHF
CDR3 DNA: TGTGCCAGCAGCGTAGACAGGAGCTCCTATAATTCACCCCTCCACTTT

J gene: TRBJ1-6
D gene: TRBD1
V gene: TRBV7-2
CDR3 length: 17
clone size: NA
CDR3 protein: CASSLVPRTGQNSPLHF
CDR3 DNA: TGTGCCAGCAGCTTAGTACCTCGGACAGGCCAAAATTCACCCCTCCACTTT

J gene: TRBJ2-1
D gene: NA
V gene: TRBV4-2
CDR3 length: 13
clone size: NA
CDR3 protein: CASSQDLGNEQFF
CDR3 DNA: TGTGCCAGCAGCCAAGATCTAGGTAATGAGCAGTTCTTC

J gene: TRBJ2-7
D gene: NA
V gene: TRBV4-1
CDR3 length: 16
clone size: NA
CDR3 protein: CASSPIQWTGTYEQYF
CDR3 DNA: TGCGCCAGCAGCCCCATACAGTGGACGGGGACCTACGAGCAGTACTTC

J gene: TRBJ2-7
D gene: TRBD1
V gene: TRBV15
CDR3 length: 13
clone size: NA
CDR3 protein: CATSLDRDYEQYF
CDR3 DNA: TGTGCCACCAGCTTGGACAGGGACTACGAGCAGTACTTC

J gene: TRBJ1-4
D gene: NA
V gene: TRBV19
CDR3 length: 13
clone size: NA
CDR3 protein: CASSFTENEKLFF
CDR3 DNA: TGTGCCAGTAGTTTCACAGAGAATGAAAAACTGTTTTTT

J gene: TRBJ1-1
D gene: NA
V gene: TRBV30
CDR3 length: 13
clone size: few
CDR3 protein: CAWKAGEHAEAFF
CDR3 DNA: TGTGCCTGGAAGGCAGGGGAACACGCTGAAGCTTTCTTT

J gene: TRBJ1-4
D gene: NA
V gene: TRBV5-1
CDR3 length: 15
clone size: NA
CDR3 protein: CASSARTATNEKLFF
CDR3 DNA: TGCGCCAGCAGCGCCCGGACAGCAACTAATGAAAAACTGTTTTTT

J gene: TRBJ1-1
D gene: TRBD1
V gene: TRBV5-1
CDR3 length: 15
clone size: NA
CDR3 protein: CASSLDGYRGTEAFF
CDR3 DNA: TGCGCCAGCAGCTTAGACGGTTACAGGGGCACTGAAGCTTTCTTT

J gene: TRBJ1-1
D gene: TRBD1
V gene: TRBV5-4
CDR3 length: 17
clone size: NA
CDR3 protein: CASSQEGGRGVATEAFF
CDR3 DNA: TGTGCCAGCAGCCAAGAAGGGGGCAGGGGTGTTGCCACTGAAGCTTTCTTT

J gene: TRBJ2-7
D gene: TRBD1
V gene: TRBV5-1
CDR3 length: 14
clone size: NA
CDR3 protein: CASSSGQIYGEQYF
CDR3 DNA: TGCGCCAGCAGCTCGGGACAGATTTATGGCGAGCAGTACTTC

J gene: TRBJ1-2
D gene: NA
V gene: TRBV5-6
CDR3 length: 15
clone size: few
CDR3 protein: CASSPKTLANYGYTF
CDR3 DNA: TGTGCCAGCAGCCCCAAGACACTAGCTAACTATGGCTACACCTTC

J gene: TRBJ1-2
D gene: NA
V gene: TRBV29-1
CDR3 length: 13
clone size: once
CDR3 protein: CSVIHTGNYGYTF
CDR3 DNA: TGCAGCGTTATACACACAGGGAACTATGGCTACACCTTC

J gene: TRBJ2-1
D gene: TRBD2
V gene: TRBV29-1
CDR3 length: 16
clone size: NA
CDR3 protein: CSVVYGVSGRDNEQFF
CDR3 DNA: TGCAGCGTTGTTTATGGGGTCAGCGGGAGGGACAATGAGCAGTTCTTC

J gene: TRBJ1-1
D gene: TRBD1
V gene: TRBV19
CDR3 length: 14
clone size: few
CDR3 protein: CASSPGQRNTEAFF
CDR3 DNA: TGTGCCAGTAGTCCGGGACAGAGGAACACTGAAGCTTTCTTT

J gene: TRBJ2-7
D gene: TRBD2
V gene: TRBV20-1
CDR3 length: 11
clone size: NA
CDR3 protein: CSAPRGDEQYF
CDR3 DNA: TGCAGTGCCCCCCGGGGGGACGAGCAGTACTTC

J gene: TRBJ2-1
D gene: TRBD2
V gene: TRBV19
CDR3 length: 15
clone size: NA
CDR3 protein: CASSIVRLAVNEQFF
CDR3 DNA: TGTGCCAGTAGTATAGTGCGGCTAGCGGTAAATGAGCAGTTCTTC

J gene: TRBJ2-7
D gene: NA
V gene: TRBV2
CDR3 length: 13
clone size: once
CDR3 protein: CASTPDRDLWQYF
CDR3 DNA: TGTGCCAGCACTCCGGACAGAGACCTATGGCAGTACTTC

J gene: TRBJ1-1
D gene: TRBD1
V gene: TRBV5-4
CDR3 length: 15
clone size: NA
CDR3 protein: CASSLAKQGFTEAFF
CDR3 DNA: TGTGCCAGCAGCTTGGCCAAACAGGGGTTCACTGAAGCTTTCTTT

J gene: TRBJ2-3
D gene: TRBD1
V gene: TRBV28
CDR3 length: 19
clone size: NA
CDR3 protein: CASSFPLPGTGGGSDTQYF
CDR3 DNA: TGTGCCAGCAGTTTTCCCCTCCCCGGGACAGGGGGGGGGTCAGATACGCAGTATTTT

J gene: TRBJ1-1
D gene: TRBD1
V gene: TRBV4-1
CDR3 length: 16
clone size: NA
CDR3 protein: CASSPLGDRGYTEAFF
CDR3 DNA: TGCGCCAGCAGCCCCCTGGGGGACAGGGGGTACACTGAAGCTTTCTTT

J gene: TRBJ1-1
D gene: NA
V gene: TRBV20-1
CDR3 length: 11
clone size: few
CDR3 protein: CSASMRTEAFF
CDR3 DNA: TGCAGTGCTAGTATGAGGACTGAAGCTTTCTTT